This T cell receptor (beta chain) was captured in a study of naive and memory T cell subsets. Separate alpha and beta amplification began at the second PCR step. Cells stained for CD3, CD4, CD8, CD45RA and CD27 were sorted into four subsets. An equimolar mix of two oligonucleotides served as the beta constant-region primer for TRBC1 and TRBC2. An oligonucleotide with the SP2 primer and a 12-nucleotide UMI was ligated to the cDNA 3' end. TCRdb re-called the UMI-ligation and nested PCR reads through MiXCR, storing one row per CDR3 protein. Of 70,000 to 95,000 distinct CDR3 sequences in the sample, roughly 7% are singletons; the top ten hold over 1.5%. Germline CDR1 and CDR2: MNHNS and SASEGT. Trimming shortened V by 8 bases and J by 0 bases, and 9 bases separated the two germline ends. CDR3 length equals 13 residues. Study-level points and caveats: TCR abundance followed a power law differing between naive and memory subsets.

Points on this clonotype: Its antigen remains unidentified.

The chain is built from TRBV6-1 and TRBJ2-3; D not resolved. The origin of this receptor is a human donor in good health. Sequencing was performed on central memory CD4+ T cells from blood. CDR3 DNA sequence: TGTGCCAGCCTCTCTCCCAGCACAGATACGCAGTATTTT. This codes for CASLSPSTDTQYF.